One and the same sample provided the 19 T cell receptor beta chains below, sequenced in a study of blood T cell repertoires in COVID-19. Generated by immunoSEQ multiplex PCR, the TCRdb table keeps only in-frame clones and is missing some. The table has around 69,000 clones, roughly nine tenths seen once; the top ten hold about 5%. The sequenced sample was peripheral blood. The source is a woman in her fifties or sixties with active COVID-19.

This chain links TRBV30 with TRBJ2-7; D might be TRBD2 (6 bases). The germline V and J ends were trimmed by 0 bases and 6 bases, with 15 bases remaining between them. This CDR3 is built from 14 residues. From germline, CDR1 is GTSNPN and CDR2 SVGIG (reference sequence). The CDR3 loop reads CAWSVGGVSVEQYF. CDR3 nucleotide sequence: TGTGCCTGGAGTGTCGGCGGGGTGTCCGTCGAGCAGTACTTC.

This chain joins TRBV7-9 and TRBJ1-3, with TRBD1 matching 7 bases. The germline CDR1 and CDR2 sequences are SEHNR and FQNEAQ (reference sequence). The CDR3 loop spans 15 amino acids. Losses at the gene ends were 4 bases for V and 1 base for J; bases not matched to a gene: 4. The chain's CDR3 is CASSSDRVSGNTIYF. In DNA, the CDR3 is TGTGCCAGCAGCTCAGACAGGGTTTCTGGAAACACCATATATTTT.

The CDR3 reads CAWSVAGDQPQHF. The CDR3 nucleotides are TGTGCCTGGAGTGTGGCAGGGGATCAGCCCCAGCATTTT. V and J are TRBV30 and TRBJ1-5; D is perhaps TRBD1 (6 bases). The V end lost 0 bases, the J end lost 5 bases, and 8 bases lay between the germline ends. The CDR3 extends over 13 amino acids. Germline values: CDR1 GTSNPN, CDR2 SVGIG (reference sequence).

V and J are TRBV10-2 and TRBJ1-3, with TRBD1 matching 8 bases. The J segment lost 2 bases and the V segment lost 4 bases, leaving 13 bases of the junction unmatched. Germline V gene data show CDR1 as WSHSY and CDR2 as SAAADI. The CDR3 is 18 amino acids. Written as DNA, the CDR3 is TGCGCCAGCAGTGGGACAGGGAGAGGTTTAGGAGCTGGAAACACCATATATTTT. Translation gives CASSGTGRGLGAGNTIYF.

This sequence joins TRBV7-2 and TRBJ1-5; D possibly corresponds to TRBD1 (6 bases). The CDR3 runs 18 residues. Germline CDR1 is SGHTA and CDR2 is FQGNSA. Deletions cut 5 bases from V and 4 bases from J, with 24 bases between. The CDR3 sequence is CASSPLGPTTGRNQPQHF. DNA of the CDR3: TGTGCCAGCAGCCCTCTGGGACCTACGACAGGCAGAAATCAGCCCCAGCATTTT.

The chain carries TRBV6-5 and TRBJ1-2, with a tentative D call TRBD1 (5 bases). This CDR3 is 14 amino acids long. CDR1 MNHEY and CDR2 SVGAGI come from the germline V gene. V was clipped by 0 bases and J by 4 bases, with 9 bases between them. The CDR3 DNA reads as TGTGCCAGCAGTTACTCGACAGCCCTCTATGGCTACACCTTC. Translation: CASSYSTALYGYTF.

V usage is TRBV24-1 and J usage is TRBJ1-1; TRBD1 agrees at 7 bases. J was trimmed by 1 base and V by 7 bases; bases with no gene match: 11. Germline V gene sequence: CDR1 KGHDR, CDR2 SFDVKD. The CDR3 covers 16 residues. CDR3 region: CATSDSRPGGNTEAFF. The CDR3 DNA is TGTGCCACCAGCGACTCCCGGCCAGGGGGGAACACTGAAGCTTTCTTT.

The rearrangement joins TRBV27 to TRBJ2-6; the D gene is possibly TRBD2 (5 bases). Germline-derived CDR1 and CDR2 are MNHEY and SMNVEV (reference sequence). Trimming removed 0 bases from V and 2 bases from J, with 14 bases in between. This CDR3 is built from 18 residues. The CDR3 DNA reads TGTGCCAGCAGTTTATCGAGCGGTTTTGGCACTGGGGCCAACGTCCTGACTTTC. Protein sequence: CASSLSSGFGTGANVLTF.

The chain employs TRBV27 and TRBJ2-7, with 9 positions matching TRBD2. Trimming took 5 bases from V and 3 from J; bases not matched to a gene: 5. The CDR3 loop spans 14 amino acids. Germline V gene lookup returns CDR1 MNHEY and CDR2 SMNVEV (reference sequence). CDR3 sequence (DNA): TGTGCCAGCAGTCAAGCGGGAGGACTCTACGAGCAGTACTTC. The encoded protein is CASSQAGGLYEQYF.

The chain links TRBV28 to TRBJ2-5, with a tentative D call TRBD2 (6 bases). Trimming took 4 bases from V and 1 from J, leaving 13 bases between them. From germline, CDR1 is MDHEN and CDR2 SYDVKM. CDR3 length: 15 residues. CDR3 protein: CASSSGREFQETQYF. CDR3 in DNA: TGTGCCAGCAGTTCCGGACGGGAGTTCCAAGAGACCCAGTACTTC.

This chain connects TRBV9 to TRBJ2-5; D may be TRBD1 (6 bases). This CDR3 has 14 amino acids. V was cut by 2 bases and J by 5 bases, with 13 bases left in between. CDR1 is SGDLS and CDR2 is YYNGEE in the germline V gene. The CDR3, as DNA: TGTGCCAGCAGCGTCGGACAGCCCTCGGAGACCCAGTACTTC. Encoded protein: CASSVGQPSETQYF. Drawing the rest from reference TRBV9 and TRBJ2-5, the complete variable domain is DSGVTQTPKHLITATGQRVTLRCSPRSGDLSVYWYQQSLDQGLQFLIQYYNGEERAKGNILERFSAQQFPDLHSELNLSSLELGDSALYFCASSVGQPSETQYFGPGTRLLVL.

The chain recombines TRBV9 with TRBJ2-7; 9 bases agree with TRBD1. The V gene's germline CDR1 is SGDLS and CDR2 YYNGEE. Germline trimming cut 3 bases from V and 2 bases from J; bases unmatched to any gene: 3. The CDR3 runs 14 residues. CDR3 residues: CASSAGTGPYEQYF. The CDR3 region has the DNA TGTGCCAGCAGCGCCGGGACAGGGCCCTACGAGCAGTACTTC.

V gene TRBV23-1 combines with J gene TRBJ2-3; maybe TRBD2 (6 bases). TRBV23-1 falls under the ORF class, with uncertain function. The CDR3 runs 16 residues. Trimming stripped 8 bases from V and 4 bases from J, with 22 bases between. In nucleotides, the CDR3 is TGCGCCAGCGGACTCTGCGGGGCGGTCGGCGCAGATACGCAGTATTTT. Protein product: CASGLCGAVGADTQYF.

This sequence joins TRBV3-1 (or the pseudogene TRBV3-2) and TRBJ1-2; D gene unclear. V was shortened by 3 bases and J by 0 bases, with 14 bases between the two germline ends. The germline gives CDR1 LGHDT, CDR2 YNNKEL (reference sequence). There are 16 residues in the CDR3. The CDR3 bases are TGTGCCAGCAGCCAGAGGGAGGGTCTTTCTAACTATGGCTACACCTTC. Its protein is CASSQREGLSNYGYTF.

J is TRBJ2-5 and V is TRBV3-1 (or the pseudogene TRBV3-2); TRBD1 matches at 9 bases. After removal of 4 bases from V and 8 bases from J, the junction contained 5 bases not matched to a gene. The CDR3 is 13 residues long. Germline CDR1 is LGHDT and CDR2 is YNNKEL (reference sequence). The DNA for the CDR3 is TGTGCCAGCAGCCTTGGGGACAGGGCTACCCAGTACTTC. This codes for CASSLGDRATQYF.

The V and J genes are TRBV28 and TRBJ1-2; D perhaps matches TRBD1 (6 bases). This CDR3 has 13 residues. Trimming pared 6 bases from V and 8 bases from J, leaving 16 bases between. CDR1 and CDR2 from the germline V gene are MDHEN and SYDVKM. For the CDR3, the DNA is TGTGCCAGCAGGAACCTAGGGGGGGAAGGCTACACCTTC. Translation gives CASRNLGGEGYTF.

The sample holds a few counts of this clone. The chain joins TRBV30 to TRBJ2-7; 7 bases are a match to TRBD1. V shed 4 bases, J shed 3 bases, and the junction held 3 bases outside the gene matches. From germline, CDR1 is GTSNPN and CDR2 SVGIG (reference sequence). The CDR3 consists of 12 residues. The CDR3 reads CAWNGQVYEQYF. The CDR3 DNA reads TGTGCCTGGAATGGACAGGTCTACGAGCAGTACTTC.

The chain carries TRBV3-1 (or the pseudogene TRBV3-2) and TRBJ1-1; 9 positions agree with TRBD1. CDR1 and CDR2 from the germline V gene are LGHDT and YNNKEL (reference sequence). The J segment lost 5 bases and the V segment lost 1 base, leaving 8 bases of the junction unmatched. The length of the CDR3 is 16 residues. The CDR3 DNA is TGTGCCAGCAGCCAAGGTTGGGGACAGGGTGAGACTGAAGCTTTCTTT. Amino acid sequence: CASSQGWGQGETEAFF.

This chain links TRBV5-1 with TRBJ2-1; D gene unclear. Deletions cut 5 bases from V and 5 bases from J, with 14 bases between. From germline, CDR1 is SGHRS and CDR2 YFSETQ. This CDR3 contains 14 residues. CDR3 sequence: CASRMMTPNNEQFF. CDR3 sequence (DNA): TGCGCCAGCAGAATGATGACACCCAACAATGAGCAGTTCTTC. The full variable domain, rest sourced from reference TRBV5-1 and TRBJ2-1, is KAGVTQTPRYLIKTRGQQVTLSCSPISGHRSVSWYQQTPGQGLQFLFEYFSETQRNKGNFPGRFSGRQFSNSRSEMNVSTLELGDSALYLCASRMMTPNNEQFFGPGTRLTVL.